These 18 T cell receptor beta chains were sequenced from one sample in a study of identical twins. TCRdb ran MiXCR on the 5' RACE reads and lists one entry per CDR3 protein. The sample carries a few hundred thousand distinct CDR3 sequences, 6.5% recorded once. These data were likewise used in another study, on T cells expressing NK-cell markers.

The sample comprised CD8+ T cells sorted from blood. These receptors all stem from a woman aged 18-35 years in good health.

The chain combines TRBV29-1 with TRBJ2-1, with D hard to call. Germline V gene lookup returns CDR1 SQVTM and CDR2 ANQGSEA. Trimming stripped 6 bases from V and 5 bases from J, with 8 bases between. There are 11 residues in the CDR3. The CDR3 nucleotides are TGCAGCGTGGCCCTGAACAATGAGCAGTTCTTC. It is translated as CSVALNNEQFF.

This clonotype was found a few times. The J gene is TRBJ2-7, the V gene TRBV9; 9 positions match TRBD1. The CDR3 is made up of 14 amino acids. J was trimmed by 7 bases and V by 3 bases; bases with no gene match: 8. From germline, CDR1 is SGDLS and CDR2 YYNGEE. Here the CDR3 reads CASSAGTGPLEQYF. Here the CDR3 DNA reads TGTGCCAGCAGCGCCGGGACAGGGCCCTTGGAGCAGTACTTC.

This clonotype came up a few times. The gene calls are TRBV9 and TRBJ1-1; D uncertain. The germline V and J ends were trimmed by 4 bases and 2 bases, with 12 bases remaining between them. In germline, CDR1 is SGDLS, CDR2 YYNGEE. This CDR3 has 14 amino acids. The CDR3 DNA reads TGTGCCAGCAGCCCCTCCAGCCCAAACACTGAAGCTTTCTTT. Amino acid sequence: CASSPSSPNTEAFF.

Ten or more counts support this clonotype. This rearrangement joins TRBV29-1 to TRBJ2-7; D is undetermined. The CDR3 is made up of 13 amino acids. V was pared by 6 bases and J by 0 bases, with 12 bases between. Germline loops: CDR1 SQVTM, CDR2 ANQGSEA. This chain's CDR3 is CSVDTPSSYEQYF. The CDR3, as DNA: TGCAGCGTAGATACACCTAGCTCCTACGAGCAGTACTTC.

This clonotype has a handful of counts. This rearrangement joins TRBV6-1 to TRBJ2-7; TRBD2 matches at 9 bases. Losses at the gene ends were 6 bases for V and 2 bases for J; bases not matched to a gene: 11. The CDR3 spans 16 residues. From germline, CDR1 is MNHNS and CDR2 SASEGT. The CDR3 here is CASSPQAGGGTYEQYF. The CDR3 DNA sequence: TGTGCCAGCAGCCCCCAGGCGGGAGGGGGGACCTACGAGCAGTACTTC.

V and J are TRBV18 and TRBJ1-3; TRBD1 might be the D (5 bases). CDR3 length: 13 amino acids. The germline V and J ends were trimmed by 9 bases and 0 bases, with 9 bases remaining between them. The V gene's germline CDR1 is KGHSH and CDR2 LQKENI. The CDR3 sequence: CASPDSSGNTIYF. The CDR3 DNA reads as TGTGCCAGTCCCGACAGCTCTGGAAACACCATATATTTT.

This clonotype was seen at least ten times. The CDR3 here is CASSVEDLEQFF. The CDR3 nucleotides are TGTGCCAGCAGTGTGGAGGACCTGGAGCAGTTCTTC. The rearrangement joins TRBV25-1 to TRBJ2-1; D might be TRBD2 (5 bases). The germline V gene encodes CDR1 MGHDK and CDR2 SYGVNS. This CDR3 contains 12 residues. Trimming stripped 4 bases from V and 10 bases from J, with 11 bases between.

This clonotype was found many times. The chain joins TRBV10-1 to TRBJ1-4; 7 bases line up with TRBD1. Germline V gene lookup returns CDR1 WNHNN and CDR2 SYGVQD (reference sequence). V lost 8 bases, J lost 7 bases, and 13 bases stayed unmatched. This CDR3 region has 15 residues. The CDR3 nucleotides are TGCGCCAGCCAGCGTTCGACAGGGAAGGTTGAAAAACTGTTTTTT. It yields the protein CASQRSTGKVEKLFF.

This clonotype was seen ten or more times. The rearrangement uses TRBV6-2 or TRBV6-3 and TRBJ2-3, with D perhaps TRBD1 (5 bases). CDR1 is MNHEY and CDR2 is SVGEGT in the germline V gene. Trimming removed 2 bases at V and 4 bases at J, with 10 bases between. The length of the CDR3 is 14 residues. CDR3 amino acids: CASSYAEQADTQYF. CDR3 nucleotide sequence: TGTGCCAGCAGTTACGCGGAACAGGCAGATACGCAGTATTTT.

A few counts support this clonotype. The chain uses TRBV7-9 and TRBJ1-1; D is possibly TRBD1 (5 bases). The V end lost 7 bases, the J end lost 1 base, and 10 bases lay between the germline ends. The germline CDR1 and CDR2 sequences are SEHNR and FQNEAQ (reference sequence). CDR3 size: 13 residues. The DNA of the CDR3 is TGTGCCAGCACCTGGGACGGGAACACTGAAGCTTTCTTT. This sequence encodes CASTWDGNTEAFF. Filled out from reference TRBV7-9 and TRBJ1-1, the complete variable domain reads DTGVSQNPRHKITKRGQNVTFRCDPISEHNRLYWYRQTLGQGPEFLTYFQNEAQLEKSRLLSDRFSAERPKGSFSTLEIQRTEQGDSAMYLCASTWDGNTEAFFGQGTRLTVV.

The sample holds many counts of this clonotype. The rearrangement joins TRBV6-4 to TRBJ2-3; perhaps TRBD2 as D (5 bases). The CDR3 runs to 13 residues. Germline assignment: CDR1 MRHNA and CDR2 SNTAGT. Trimming removed 4 bases from V and 0 bases from J, with 5 bases in between. CDR3 sequence: CASSGGSTDTQYF. The CDR3 DNA reads as TGTGCCAGCAGTGGCGGGAGCACAGATACGCAGTATTTT.

This clonotype turned up a few times. This chain links TRBV19 with TRBJ1-1; D is ambiguous. V lost 3 bases and J 4 bases, leaving 6 bases between the germline ends. This CDR3 has 12 amino acids. CDR1 is LNHDA and CDR2 is SQIVND in the germline V gene (reference sequence). The CDR3 here is CASSMGSTEAFF. The DNA for the CDR3 is TGTGCCAGTAGTATGGGCAGCACTGAAGCTTTCTTT.

This clonotype appeared a few times. The V and J genes are TRBV7-2 and TRBJ2-4; D not certain. V dropped 2 bases and J dropped 0 bases, with 8 bases sitting between them. Germline V lookup: CDR1 SGHTA, CDR2 FQGNSA. This CDR3 region has 15 residues. The CDR3 bases are TGTGCCAGCAGCTTAATCACCCTAGCCAAAAACATTCAGTACTTC. Translated, it gives CASSLITLAKNIQYF. Looking up the rest from reference TRBV7-2 and TRBJ2-4 gives the full variable domain: GAGVSQSPSNKVTEKGKDVELRCDPISGHTALYWYRQSLGQGLEFLIYFQGNSAPDKSGLPSDRFSAERTGGSVSTLTIQRTQQEDSAVYLCASSLITLAKNIQYFGAGTRLSVL.

The rearrangement uses TRBV9 and TRBJ2-7; D could derive from TRBD1 or TRBD2 (6 bases each). V lost 3 bases to trimming and J lost 6 bases, with 19 bases between them. This CDR3 has 15 residues. Germline assignment: CDR1 SGDLS and CDR2 YYNGEE. CDR3 sequence: CASSGGTQGVTEQYF. CDR3 bases: TGTGCCAGCAGCGGCGGGACACAAGGGGTAACCGAGCAGTACTTC.

This clonotype was counted ten times or more. This chain joins TRBV10-3 and TRBJ1-2; 10 nucleotides align to TRBD1. From germline, CDR1 is ENHRY and CDR2 SYGVKD. This CDR3 is 14 amino acids long. Unmatched junction bases numbered 5, after V lost 4 bases and J lost 6 bases. CDR3 DNA sequence: TGTGCCATCAGTGCCCCGGGACAGGGGAATGGCTACACCTTC. It yields the protein CAISAPGQGNGYTF.

V is TRBV5-6 and J is TRBJ2-5, with 7 bases fitting TRBD2. The ends lost 7 bases at V and 5 bases at J; junction bases unmatched: 17. Germline assignment: CDR1 SGHDT and CDR2 YYEEEE. CDR3 length equals 16 residues. The CDR3 bases are TGTGCCAGCGGCCCCGGGGGAGGGAGCTCCTCGGAGACCCAGTACTTC. Translating gives CASGPGGGSSSETQYF.

This clonotype was picked up many times. V gene TRBV12-3 or TRBV12-4 combines with J gene TRBJ1-5; tentatively, D is TRBD1 (5 bases). Trimming pared 1 base from V and 1 base from J, leaving 5 bases between. The CDR3 contains 14 residues. The CDR3 DNA reads TGTGCCAGCAGTTTAGGGGGCAGCAATCAGCCCCAGCATTTT. Translated, it gives CASSLGGSNQPQHF.

V gene TRBV14 combines with J gene TRBJ2-5; D perhaps matches TRBD2 (7 bases). Per the germline V gene, CDR1 is SGHDN and CDR2 is FVKESK. Deletions cut 0 bases from V and 1 base from J, with 12 bases between. The CDR3 extends over 16 amino acids. The chain's CDR3 is CASSQDSAGAQETQYF. CDR3 nucleotides: TGTGCCAGCAGCCAAGACTCGGCGGGGGCCCAAGAGACCCAGTACTTC.